These 3 T cell receptor beta chains share one sample of origin, sequenced in a study of vaccination and CD4 T cells after COVID-19. No antigen has been identified for these receptors. Scientists ran DNA taken from cultured CD4+ T cells through the Oncomine TCR Beta short-read assay for sequencing. TCRdb re-called the PCR reads with MiXCR, one entry per CDR3 protein. There are roughly 11,000 distinct CDR3 sequences in the sample; approximately 83% occur only once, and about 11% lies in the top ten. Documented treatment: approximately 11-day PBMC culture with coronavirus spike peptide pools or control peptides (ViraFEST assay). Sequenced input: CD4+ T cells from blood, cultured in vitro. The receptor set was obtained from a human donor who had recovered from COVID-19.

The gene calls are TRBV7-8 and TRBJ1-2, with a possible D match to TRBD1 (5 bases). Trimming left V 1 base short and J 0 bases short, with 12 bases between. The CDR3 spans 16 residues. Germline V gene data show CDR1 as SGHVS and CDR2 as FQNEAQ. CDR3 sequence reads: CASSLGQGDSNYGYTF. The CDR3 nucleotides read TGTGCCAGCAGCTTAGGCCAGGGTGATTCTAACTATGGCTACACCTTC.

J is TRBJ1-3 and V is TRBV20-1; 8 bases fit TRBD1. Germline V gene sequence: CDR1 DFQATT, CDR2 SNEGSKA (reference sequence). The CDR3 totals 14 residues. The J segment lost 2 bases and the V segment lost 3 bases, leaving 3 bases of the junction unmatched. CDR3 residues: CSARPGGPGNTIYF. CDR3 nucleotide sequence: TGCAGTGCTAGGCCAGGGGGCCCTGGAAACACCATATATTTT.

The chain carries TRBV2 and TRBJ1-2, with D hard to call. The CDR3 extends over 13 amino acids. V dropped 5 bases and J dropped 7 bases, with 14 bases sitting between them. Germline CDR1 and CDR2: SNHLY and FYNNEI. The CDR3 here is CASSLPGVSGYTF. CDR3 nucleotide sequence: TGTGCCAGCAGTCTCCCGGGTGTCTCTGGCTACACCTTC.